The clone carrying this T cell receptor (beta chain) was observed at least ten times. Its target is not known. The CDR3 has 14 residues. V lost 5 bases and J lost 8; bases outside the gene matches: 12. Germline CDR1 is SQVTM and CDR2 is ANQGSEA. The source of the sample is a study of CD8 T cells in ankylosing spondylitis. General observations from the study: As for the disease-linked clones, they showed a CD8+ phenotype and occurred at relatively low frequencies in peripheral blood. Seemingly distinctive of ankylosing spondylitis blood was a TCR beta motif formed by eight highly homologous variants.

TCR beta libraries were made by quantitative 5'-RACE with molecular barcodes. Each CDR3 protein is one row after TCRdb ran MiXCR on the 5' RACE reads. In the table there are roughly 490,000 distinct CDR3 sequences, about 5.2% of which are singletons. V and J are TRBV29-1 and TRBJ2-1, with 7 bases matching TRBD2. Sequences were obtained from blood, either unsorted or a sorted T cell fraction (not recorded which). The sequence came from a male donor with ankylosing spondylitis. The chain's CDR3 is CSVTTAGPGDEQFF. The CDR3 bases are TGCAGCGTTACTACAGCGGGACCGGGCGATGAGCAGTTCTTC.